Detailed here is one T cell receptor beta chain. The CDR3 is 16 residues long. V lost 0 bases to trimming and J lost 4 bases; unmatched junction nucleotides: 6. Germline lookup yields CDR1 SGHRS and CDR2 YFSETQ. The entry originates in a study of blood T cell repertoires in COVID-19. For the study at large: T cells, B-cell-depleted T cells, or PBMCs supplied cDNA or gDNA.

Original methodology: Amplified reference gene primers provided the basis for estimating nucleated cell counts. The data were produced by immunoSEQ multiplex PCR, yet TCRdb's version contains in-frame clones alone and is incomplete. V and J calls and clone size come straight from that table; D and trimming were deduced from the DNA. Of about 100,000 clones in the sample, 60% to 85% were seen once. The clonotype originates from a man in his 70s with acute or convalescent COVID-19. This chain uses TRBV5-1 with TRBJ1-5; TRBD1 matches 8 bases. The source material was peripheral blood. The CDR3 loop reads CASSLGTTGANQPQHF. The CDR3 DNA follows: TGCGCCAGCAGCTTGGGTACGACAGGGGCAAATCAGCCCCAGCATTTT.